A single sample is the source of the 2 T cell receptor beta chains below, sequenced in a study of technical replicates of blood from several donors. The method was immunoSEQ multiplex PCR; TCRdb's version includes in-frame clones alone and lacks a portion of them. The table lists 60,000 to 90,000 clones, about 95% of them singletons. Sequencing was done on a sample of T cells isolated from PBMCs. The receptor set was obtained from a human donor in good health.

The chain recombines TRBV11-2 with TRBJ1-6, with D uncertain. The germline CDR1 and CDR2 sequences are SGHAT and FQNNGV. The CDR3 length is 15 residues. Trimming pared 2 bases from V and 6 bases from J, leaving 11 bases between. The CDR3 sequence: CASSLFGQSNSPLHF. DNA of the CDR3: TGTGCCAGCAGCTTATTTGGGCAGAGTAATTCACCCCTCCACTTT.

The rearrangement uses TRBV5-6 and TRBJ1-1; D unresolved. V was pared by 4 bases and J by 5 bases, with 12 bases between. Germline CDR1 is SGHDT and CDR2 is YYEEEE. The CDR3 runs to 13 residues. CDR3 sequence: CASSPAVGTEAFF. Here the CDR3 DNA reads TGTGCCAGCAGCCCGGCGGTTGGGACTGAAGCTTTCTTT.